Shown below are 14 T cell receptor beta chains from a single sample sequenced in a study of cytomegalovirus exposure and HLA in healthy donors. Only in-frame clones appear in the TCRdb table, and some are missing; sequencing was by immunoSEQ multiplex PCR. The data show 150,000 to 200,000 clones, with more than 70% seen just once and more than 1.1% held by the top ten. The sample was PBMCs. Receptor source: a woman aged 18-35 years in good health and CMV-seronegative.

This clone was observed a few times. A read error may account for a junction end that differs from germline. The chain uses TRBV2 and TRBJ1-6; 8 bases agree with TRBD1. The CDR3 sequence is 14 residues long. Looked up from germline, CDR1 is SNHLY and CDR2 is FYNNEI. CDR3 DNA: TGTGCCAGCAGTGAGACAGGGGATAACTCACCCCTCCACTTT. Its protein is CASSETGDNSPLHF.

The chain joins TRBV25-1 to TRBJ1-2, with a possible D match to TRBD1 (5 bases). V lost 3 bases and J lost 5, with 13 bases in between. The CDR3 totals 14 residues. The germline V gene has CDR1 MGHDK and CDR2 SYGVNS. In nucleotides, the CDR3 is TGTGCCAGCAGTGACTCCCAACAGGTGTATGGCTACACCTTC. It is translated as CASSDSQQVYGYTF.

In its sample, this clone was seen a few times. The rearrangement links TRBV6-5 to TRBJ1-2, with 11 bases matching TRBD1. The junction had 4 bases not matched to a gene; V was cut back by 2 bases and J by 2 bases. The CDR3 runs to 16 residues. Germline CDR1 reads MNHEY; CDR2 reads SVGAGI. CDR3 sequence: CASSYRRTGGNYGYTF. The CDR3 DNA reads as TGTGCCAGCAGTTACCGACGGACAGGGGGCAACTATGGCTACACCTTC.

The chain is built from TRBV7-2 and TRBJ2-3, with 10 bases aligning to TRBD2. Germline CDR1 SGHTA, CDR2 FQGNSA. After removal of 6 bases from V and 2 bases from J, the junction contained 11 bases not matched to a gene. The CDR3 has 17 residues. The CDR3 coding sequence is TGTGCCAGCAGACCCCGTGGTAGCGGGAGGCCCACAGATACGCAGTATTTT. It encodes CASRPRGSGRPTDTQYF.

The chain joins TRBV30 to TRBJ1-2, with a possible D match to TRBD1 (6 bases). V was pared by 4 bases and J by 4 bases, with 16 bases between. Germline loops: CDR1 GTSNPN, CDR2 SVGIG (reference sequence). The CDR3 consists of 14 residues. CDR3 in amino acids: CAWNPGVATYGYTF. CDR3 bases: TGTGCCTGGAACCCAGGGGTTGCGACCTATGGCTACACCTTC.

This chain connects TRBV19 to TRBJ2-1; TRBD1 matches 7 bases. Germline V gene data show CDR1 as LNHDA and CDR2 as SQIVND (reference sequence). This CDR3 is 14 amino acids long. Losses at the gene ends were 10 bases for V and 0 bases for J; bases not matched to a gene: 6. The CDR3 protein is CATRQGSSYNEQFF. CDR3 nucleotide sequence: TGTGCCACCCGACAGGGAAGCTCCTACAATGAGCAGTTCTTC. Full variable domain (outside the CDR3, taken from reference TRBV19 and TRBJ2-1): DGGITQSPKYLFRKEGQNVTLSCEQNLNHDAMYWYRQDPGQGLRLIYYSQIVNDFQKGDIAEGYSVSREKKESFPLTVTSAQKNPTAFYLCATRQGSSYNEQFFGPGTRLTVL.

CDR3 bases: TGCGCCACCACGACAGAACCGAAATCTGGGGCCAACGTCCTGACTTTC. Encoded protein: CATTTEPKSGANVLTF. The gene calls are TRBV10-2 and TRBJ2-6; a possible D gene is TRBD1 (5 bases). Trimming stripped 10 bases from V and 1 base from J, with 17 bases between. CDR1 is WSHSY, CDR2 SAAADI, per germline. The length of the CDR3 is 16 residues.

The rearrangement uses TRBV10-1 and TRBJ2-7, with D perhaps TRBD2 (5 bases). Trimming stripped 6 bases from V and 3 bases from J, with 6 bases between. CDR1 and CDR2 (germline): WNHNN, SYGVQD (reference sequence). This CDR3 region has 11 residues. The CDR3 reads CASSRGYEQYF. The CDR3 DNA reads TGCGCCAGCAGCCGGGGCTACGAGCAGTACTTC.

J is TRBJ1-6 and V is TRBV11-2, with 9 nucleotides matching TRBD1. The ends lost 2 bases at V and 9 bases at J; junction bases unmatched: 5. From germline, CDR1 is SGHAT and CDR2 FQNNGV. The CDR3 runs 15 residues. The CDR3 loop is CASSLTGTGLSPLHF. CDR3 nucleotides: TGTGCCAGCAGCTTAACCGGGACAGGGCTTTCACCCCTCCACTTT.

The rearrangement uses TRBV7-9 and TRBJ1-5; D perhaps matches TRBD1 (6 bases). The CDR3 is 16 amino acids. V was cut by 0 bases and J by 6 bases, with 15 bases left in between. CDR1 and CDR2 from the germline V gene are SEHNR and FQNEAQ (reference sequence). The CDR3 nucleotides read TGTGCCAGCAGCTTAGCGGGAGGGGGAGGGGGTCAGCCCCAGCATTTT. Protein: CASSLAGGGGGQPQHF. The whole variable domain, filled in from reference TRBV7-9 and TRBJ1-5, reads DTGVSQNPRHKITKRGQNVTFRCDPISEHNRLYWYRQTLGQGPEFLTYFQNEAQLEKSRLLSDRFSAERPKGSFSTLEIQRTEQGDSAMYLCASSLAGGGGGQPQHFGDGTRLSIL.

The CDR3 protein is CASGGDGGNQPQHF. DNA of the CDR3: TGTGCCAGCGGGGGGGATGGAGGCAATCAGCCCCAGCATTTT. This chain uses TRBV6-1 with TRBJ1-5, with D perhaps TRBD1 (5 bases). Trimming left V 8 bases short and J 2 bases short, with 13 bases between. The CDR3 extends over 14 amino acids. Per germline, CDR1 MNHNS and CDR2 SASEGT.

The chain is built from TRBV5-1 and TRBJ1-2, with 8 positions matching TRBD1. CDR1 is SGHRS, CDR2 YFSETQ, per germline. J lost 5 bases, V lost 1 base, and 13 bases had no gene match. The CDR3 extends over 17 amino acids. CDR3 protein: CASSLNGQGARSYGYTF. The CDR3 nucleotides read TGCGCCAGCAGCTTGAATGGGCAGGGGGCGAGGAGTTATGGCTACACCTTC.

J is TRBJ1-5 and V is TRBV6-5; 8 nucleotides line up with TRBD1. Germline V lookup: CDR1 MNHEY, CDR2 SVGAGI. The CDR3 length is 13 residues. Trimming cost V 6 bases and J 5 bases; bases outside gene matches: 3. CDR3 loop: CASRQGAYQPQHF. The CDR3 DNA reads as TGTGCCAGCAGGCAGGGGGCGTATCAGCCCCAGCATTTT.

This CDR3 reads CASSDVSGGAPDTQYF. CDR3 nucleotide sequence: TGTGCCAGCAGTGATGTATCAGGGGGCGCCCCAGATACGCAGTATTTT. The rearrangement uses TRBV6-4 and TRBJ2-3, with 8 bases aligning to TRBD1. Germline CDR1 reads MRHNA; CDR2 reads SNTAGT. V gave up 3 bases and J gave up 4 bases; unmatched junction bases: 9. The CDR3 totals 16 residues.